Listed below are T cell receptor beta chains from one sample, sequenced in a study of CD8+CD57+ T cells in acquired aplastic anemia. One entry per CDR3 protein results from TCRdb running MiXCR on the reads. This sample has under 200,000 distinct CDR3 sequences, with just under 45% found just once. The sample was sorted CD4+, CD8+, or CD8+CD57+ T cells (not recorded which) from PBMCs. Source of these receptors: a human donor in good health. The conserved cysteine and the conserved F or W are not part of the CDR3 here.

TRBV7-8	TRBJ2-5	ASSFNQETQY
TRBV12-3/TRBV12-4	TRBJ1-1	ASSLRENTEAF
TRBV5-4	TRBJ2-6	ASSLEAGGIRSSGANVLT
TRBV5-1	TRBJ1-3	ASSFGGDSGNTIY
TRBV12-3/TRBV12-4	TRBJ1-5	ASSFAQNNQPQH
TRBV11-2	TRBJ2-1	ANSPTTGGNEQF
TRBV19	TRBJ1-5	ASSDWTGGDQPQH
TRBV29-1	TRBJ2-7	SVARSSYEQY
TRBV10-3	TRBJ1-1	ASSARENTEAF
TRBV28	TRBJ1-4	ASSPLDGGGEKLF
TRBV19	TRBJ2-7	ASSISGRDYEQY
TRBV11-2	TRBJ2-3	ASSFSRTGVFGTDTQY
TRBV2	TRBJ2-1	ASKVSQGNEQF
TRBV11-2	TRBJ1-1	ASSHLRDRIRNAF
TRBV12-3/TRBV12-4	TRBJ2-1	ASSPGREEQF
TRBV19	TRBJ2-7	ASSKRQGRAYEQY
TRBV27	TRBJ2-7	ASSRTVIGAYEQY
TRBV28	TRBJ1-6	ASRPQGDYNSPLH
TRBV5-4	TRBJ2-2	ASSLGRSGRRTGELF
TRBV12-1	TRBJ2-7	ASSCRDRGLEQY
TRBV20-1	TRBJ2-1	SATGLAGGQF
TRBV7-8	TRBJ2-5	ASSLARGAETQY
TRBV19	TRBJ2-1	ASSKTSSYNEQF
TRBV20-1	TRBJ2-5	SARDVGSGETQY
TRBV11-1	TRBJ2-2	ASSLGLAFTGELF
TRBV19	TRBJ2-3	ATTGTGGTDTQY
TRBV6-1	TRBJ2-3	ASSPDPSTDTQY
TRBV6-1	TRBJ2-7	ASTHKGDYPHEQY
TRBV12-3/TRBV12-4	TRBJ1-6	ASSQTQGVLN
TRBV19	TRBJ2-7	ASSIDRGRPPYEQY
TRBV10-3	TRBJ2-7	AISESRGGFSYEQY
TRBV24-1	TRBJ1-5	ATSSGTGGFGNQPQH
TRBV24-1	TRBJ2-1	ATSDSKDRAHEQF
TRBV7-9	TRBJ2-7	AKSLFMTYEQY
TRBV20-1	TRBJ1-6	SARPGTDGSPLH
TRBV12-3/TRBV12-4	TRBJ1-2	ASSSQGYTGYT
TRBV9	TRBJ1-5	ASSVGPLNQPQH
TRBV10-1	TRBJ2-1	ASSDINEQF
TRBV18	TRBJ2-7	ASSMGTGVYEQY
TRBV20-1	TRBJ1-5	SARATVTSNQPQH
TRBV24-1	TRBJ2-1	ATSDITGYNEQF
TRBV28	TRBJ2-5	ASSLFGGKYQETQY
TRBV12-3/TRBV12-4	TRBJ1-1	ASSHVTGARNTEAF
TRBV20-1	TRBJ2-7	SANGRTGYEQY
TRBV11-2	TRBJ1-2	ASSSPGQGVGYGYT
TRBV12-3/TRBV12-4	TRBJ1-3	ASSLPQGWGNTIY
TRBV2	TRBJ2-1	ASSQSDEQF